Following are 5 T cell receptor beta chains from one sample sequenced in a study of T cell responses to AZD1222 COVID-19 vaccine. The data were produced by immunoSEQ multiplex PCR, yet TCRdb's version contains in-frame clones alone and is incomplete. Altogether 65,000 to 70,000 clones are present, roughly 82% being singletons, with the ten largest covering approximately 5.4%. The sample consisted of peripheral blood, taken on day 0 of AZD1222 vaccination. The receptors come from an adult in good health.

This sequence joins TRBV28 and TRBJ1-2; D may be TRBD1 (5 bases). Trimming took off 1 base at V and 0 bases at J, with 9 bases between the two ends. The germline V gene encodes CDR1 MDHEN and CDR2 SYDVKM. The CDR3 sequence is 15 residues long. The DNA of the CDR3 is TGTGCCAGCAGTTTATTCGACAGTGCTAACTATGGCTACACCTTC. It specifies CASSLFDSANYGYTF.

The chain is built from TRBV6-5 and TRBJ1-5; the D is unclear. The V end was cut by 6 bases, the J end by 4 bases, with 13 bases between. Germline V CDR1 and CDR2: MNHEY, SVGAGI. This CDR3 spans 14 amino acids. CDR3 residues: CASSPRASNQPQHF. In DNA, the CDR3 is TGTGCCAGCAGCCCCCGGGCCTCTAATCAGCCCCAGCATTTT.

The gene calls are TRBV9 and TRBJ2-2; the match to TRBD1 covers 8 bases. V was clipped by 3 bases and J by 3 bases; unmatched bases: 7. The CDR3 contains 16 residues. Per the germline V gene, CDR1 is SGDLS and CDR2 is YYNGEE. The CDR3 DNA reads as TGTGCCAGCAGCGCACGACAGGGGCTGGACACCGGGGAGCTGTTTTTT. The encoded protein is CASSARQGLDTGELFF.

V usage is TRBV7-3 and J usage is TRBJ1-2, with a weak D call TRBD1 (5 bases). V shed 5 bases and J shed 2 bases, with 21 bases lying between them. CDR1 and CDR2 from the germline V gene are SGHTA and FQGTGA. The CDR3 has 17 residues. CDR3 nucleotides: TGTGCCAGCAGCCTCATTCGACAGCAACGGATCAACTATGGCTACACCTTC. It specifies CASSLIRQQRINYGYTF.

The chain combines TRBV15 with TRBJ1-3, with TRBD1 identical over 9 bases. The V segment lost 1 base and the J segment 0 bases; nucleotides outside the gene matches: 1. This CDR3 is built from 16 residues. Germline CDR1 reads LNHNV; CDR2 reads YYDKDF (reference sequence). The CDR3 DNA follows: TGTGCCACCAGCAGAGGGGACAGGGACTCTGGAAACACCATATATTTT. This sequence encodes CATSRGDRDSGNTIYF.